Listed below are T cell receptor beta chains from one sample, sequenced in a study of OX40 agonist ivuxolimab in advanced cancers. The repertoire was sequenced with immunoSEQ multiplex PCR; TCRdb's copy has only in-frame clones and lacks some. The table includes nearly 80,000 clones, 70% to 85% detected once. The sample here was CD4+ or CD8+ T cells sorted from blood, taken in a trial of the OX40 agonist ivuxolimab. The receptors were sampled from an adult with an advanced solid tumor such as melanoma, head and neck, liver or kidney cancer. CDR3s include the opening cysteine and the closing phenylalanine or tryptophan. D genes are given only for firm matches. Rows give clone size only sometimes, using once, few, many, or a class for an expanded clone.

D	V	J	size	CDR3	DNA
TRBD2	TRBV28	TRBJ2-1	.	CASSLWTGTSSYNEQFF	TGTGCCAGCAGTTTATGGACCGGGACTAGCTCCTACAATGAGCAGTTCTTC
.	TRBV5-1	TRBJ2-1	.	CASSFRGNEQFF	TGCGCCAGCAGCTTTCGGGGGAATGAGCAGTTCTTC
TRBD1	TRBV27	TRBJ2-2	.	CASRMDGTGVDTGELFF	TGTGCCAGCAGGATGGACGGGACAGGGGTAGACACCGGGGAGCTGTTTTTT
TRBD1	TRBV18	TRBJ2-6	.	CASPPQGQPRSGANVLTF	TGTGCCAGCCCCCCACAGGGACAGCCTCGCTCTGGGGCCAACGTCCTGACTTTC
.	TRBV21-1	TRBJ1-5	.	CASRQERRDRGNQPQHF	TGTGCCAGCAGGCAGGAAAGGCGAGACAGGGGCAATCAGCCCCAGCATTTT
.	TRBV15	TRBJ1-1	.	CATSRERSAEAFF	TGTGCCACCAGCAGAGAGAGGTCGGCTGAAGCTTTCTTT
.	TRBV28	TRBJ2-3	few	CASSSSPLTDTQYF	TGTGCCAGCAGTTCTTCCCCACTCACAGATACGCAGTATTTT
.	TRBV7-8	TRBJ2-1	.	CASSLVASPSEQFF	TGTGCCAGCAGCTTAGTGGCTAGCCCAAGTGAGCAGTTCTTC
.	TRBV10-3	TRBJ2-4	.	CAIRTYFF	TGTGCCATCCGGACTTACTTTTTC
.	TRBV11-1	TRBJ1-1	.	CASTGTRETEAFF	TGTGCCAGCACCGGTACACGGGAGACTGAAGCTTTCTTT
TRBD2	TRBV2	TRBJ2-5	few	CASGAGGPEETQYF	TGTGCCAGCGGGGCGGGAGGGCCTGAAGAGACCCAGTACTTC
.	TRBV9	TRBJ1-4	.	CASSVSPDAEKLFF	TGTGCCAGCAGCGTCTCCCCGGACGCTGAAAAACTGTTTTTT
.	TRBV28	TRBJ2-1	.	CASSSFSQIIPGLTYNEQFF	TGTGCCAGCAGTTCTTTCTCACAGATAATACCGGGCCTTACCTACAATGAGCAGTTCTTC
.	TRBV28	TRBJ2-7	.	CASSFGSSYEQYF	TGTGCCAGCAGTTTTGGAAGCTCCTACGAGCAGTACTTC
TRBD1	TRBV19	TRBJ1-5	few	CASKGTGPSNQPQHF	TGTGCCAGTAAAGGGACAGGGCCCTCAAATCAGCCCCAGCATTTT
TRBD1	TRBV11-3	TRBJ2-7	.	CASSPPQTGRRGEQYF	TGTGCCAGCAGCCCGCCCCAGACAGGGCGGAGAGGCGAGCAGTACTTC
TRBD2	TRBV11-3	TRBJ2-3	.	CASSLRGTRSADTQYF	TGTGCCAGCAGCCTCCGGGGGACTAGGAGCGCAGATACGCAGTATTTT
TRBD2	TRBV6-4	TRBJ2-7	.	CASSPLAGGPEQYF	TGTGCCAGCAGTCCACTAGCGGGAGGGCCCGAGCAGTACTTC
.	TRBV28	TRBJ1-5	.	CASTSEGNQPQHF	TGTGCCAGCACCTCGGAAGGCAATCAGCCCCAGCATTTT
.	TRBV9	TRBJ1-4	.	CASSVGMGPNEKLFF	TGTGCCAGCAGCGTAGGAATGGGGCCTAATGAAAAACTGTTTTTT
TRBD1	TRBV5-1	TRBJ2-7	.	CASSLAGTGYEQYF	TGCGCCAGCAGCTTGGCGGGGACAGGGTACGAGCAGTACTTC
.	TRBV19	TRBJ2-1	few	CASSVGGSSYNEQFF	TGTGCCAGTAGTGTTGGGGGTAGCTCCTACAATGAGCAGTTCTTC
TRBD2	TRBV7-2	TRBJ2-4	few	CASSPGGDKNIQYF	TGTGCCAGCAGCCCCGGGGGGGACAAAAACATTCAGTACTTC
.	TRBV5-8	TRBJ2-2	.	CASSYSTGELFF	TGTGCCAGCAGCTACAGTACCGGGGAGCTGTTTTTT
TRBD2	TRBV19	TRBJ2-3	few	CASLKREIRTDTQYF	TGTGCCAGTCTCAAGCGGGAGATAAGAACAGATACGCAGTATTTT
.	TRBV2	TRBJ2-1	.	CASDNEQFF	TGTGCCAGCGACAATGAGCAGTTCTTC
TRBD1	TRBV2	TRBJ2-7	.	CASSRDRNYEQYF	TGTGCCAGCAGTCGGGACAGAAACTACGAGCAGTACTTC
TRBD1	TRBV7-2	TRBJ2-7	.	CASSVPGTGIHEQYF	TGTGCCAGCAGCGTACCCGGGACAGGGATCCACGAGCAGTACTTC
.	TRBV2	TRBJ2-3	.	CASGMRRDTQYF	TGTGCCAGCGGGATGAGACGAGATACGCAGTATTTT
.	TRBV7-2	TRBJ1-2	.	CASSLEVGGAYGYTF	TGTGCCAGCAGCTTAGAAGTGGGGGGCGCCTATGGCTACACCTTC
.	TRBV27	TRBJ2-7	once	CASSLSRPRGSISYEQYF	TGTGCCAGCAGTTTATCCCGACCCCGTGGCTCTATCTCCTACGAGCAGTACTTC
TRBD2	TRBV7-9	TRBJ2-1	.	CASSSTVAGDWNEQFF	TGTGCCAGCAGCTCTACTGTGGCGGGAGATTGGAATGAGCAGTTCTTC
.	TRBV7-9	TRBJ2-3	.	CASSPPIGRTDTQYF	TGTGCCAGCAGCCCCCCAATCGGGCGCACAGATACGCAGTATTTT
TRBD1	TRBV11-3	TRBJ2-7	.	CASRSLGDRGYEQYF	TGTGCCAGCCGTTCCCTCGGGGACAGGGGCTACGAGCAGTACTTC
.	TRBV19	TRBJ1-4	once	CASRWGGNEKLFF	TGTGCCAGTAGATGGGGGGGAAATGAAAAACTGTTTTTT
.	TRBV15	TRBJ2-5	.	CATSVALERETQYF	TGTGCCACCAGCGTCGCGCTGGAGCGGGAGACCCAGTACTTC
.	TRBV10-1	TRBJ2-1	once	CASSGGSYNEQFF	TGCGCCAGCAGCGGGGGCTCCTACAATGAGCAGTTCTTC
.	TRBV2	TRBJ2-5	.	CASGSGTLQETQYF	TGTGCCAGCGGATCCGGGACCCTACAAGAGACCCAGTACTTC
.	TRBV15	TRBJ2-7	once	CATSIGRLVAYEQYF	TGTGCCACCAGCATAGGGAGACTGGTTGCCTACGAGCAGTACTTC
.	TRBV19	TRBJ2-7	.	CASSMGQVGGTRYEQYF	TGTGCCAGTAGTATGGGACAGGTCGGGGGGACCCGATACGAGCAGTACTTC
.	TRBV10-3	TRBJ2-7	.	CASQASTYEQYF	TGTGCCAGCCAGGCATCAACCTACGAGCAGTACTTC
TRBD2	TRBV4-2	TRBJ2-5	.	CASSQASGRAMEKETQYF	TGTGCCAGCAGCCAAGCTAGCGGGAGGGCCATGGAGAAAGAGACCCAGTACTTC
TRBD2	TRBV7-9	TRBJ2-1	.	CASSPLGAGASPFF	TGTGCCAGCAGCCCTCTAGGAGCGGGAGCTAGTCCGTTCTTC